This T cell receptor (beta chain) was captured in a study of blood T cell repertoires in COVID-19 (dated by TCRdb to 2018 to 2020). Concerning the study at large: Samples covering the acute and convalescent phases of COVID-19 were provided by collaborators in the United States, Italy and Spain. A freely available public database, intended as a resource for researchers studying the immune response to SARS-CoV-2, is where the repertoires were released. HLA class I and class II types, where available, came from metadata supplied by the sample provider rather than from assay-based typing. Nearly every sample came with metadata listing a de-identified subject ID, COVID-19 status, age in years and sex. The prospective study material was composed of cDNA or gDNA derived from T cells, B-cell-depleted T cells, or PBMCs. The samples were drawn from two sources: the first 160 participants of the ongoing ImmuneRACE study, and 1,254 subjects contributed by 6 global collaborators. Subjects who had been exposed to COVID-19, were actively infected with it, or had recovered from it provided the deeply sampled blood TCRbeta repertoires that made up the dataset.

The germline V gene encodes CDR1 SQVTM and CDR2 ANQGSEA. V and J are trimmed by 1 base and 2 bases, and the gene matches miss 6 bases of the junction. The CDR3 sequence holds 15 residues, the cysteine and phenylalanine included. The only DNA kept is the CDR3, 45 bases in frame from the first base. TCRbeta CDR3 regions were amplified from genomic DNA using the immunoSEQ Assay, a bias-controlled multiplex PCR. Concerning the study's data processing: Nucleated cell counts per sample were estimated from amplification of reference gene primers within the assay. To quantify the absolute abundance of each unique TCRbeta CDR3 rearrangement, sequence reads were collapsed and filtered. For each sample, productive Simpson clonality was calculated as the square root of Simpson's diversity index over productive rearrangements. The table was pulled from immuneACCESS by TCRdb, which kept in-frame rearrangements only. Such tables lose some clones; where checked, under half of the loss comes from unresolved V genes, and the rest has no known cause. D and trimming were read from the DNA, whereas the V and J calls and clone size are those reported in that table. For this sample there are over 45,000 clones; 75% to 95% appear just once. Roughly 8.6% of the sample belongs to the ten largest clones.

Collaborating institutions collected whole blood in K2EDTA tubes following their own protocols. For TCRbeta analysis, collaborator samples were shipped as frozen whole blood, as isolated PBMCs, or as DNA extracted from either sample type. What the work shows at the level of the full study, not this receptor alone: Clinical and demographic metadata were provided uncurated, with the amount varying by source and participant.

This clone was seen a single time. Its antigen is still unknown. Nothing much larger sits one base from this clone, and base qualities are not available. The sequenced material came from peripheral blood. The receptor's source is a human donor in a cohort sampled during active COVID-19. The receptor chain draws on TRBV29-1 and TRBJ1-2, and TRBD1 matches 8 of the central bases. The nucleotide sequence reads as follows: TGCAGCGTTGAAGCCCAGGACAGGGTAAACTATGGCTACACCTTC. Translated, it gives CSVEAQDRVNYGYTF.